The rows below give T cell receptor beta chains drawn from one sample of a study of human T cells and chemical hapten exposure. TCRdb used MiXCR to reprocess the RACE reads, holding one entry per CDR3 protein. This table has 50,000 or so distinct CDR3 sequences, approximately 11% appearing once. The starting material was whole blood, obtained in connection with sensitization to the hapten diphenylcyclopropenone (DPC). Every receptor here comes from a woman between 40 and 55 years old with alopecia areata. Some clones in this sample may be carry-over from other donors' samples. Both conserved end residues are part of each CDR3. A D gene is named only where the DNA matches it firmly. The size of a clone is reported for some rows only, either as once, few or many, or as a class for expanded clones.

J: TRBJ2-7; size: few; D: TRBD1; V: TRBV7-2; DNA: TGTGCCAGCAGCCCTGGGGCAGGGGGCGACTACGAGCAGTACTTC; CDR3: CASSPGAGGDYEQYF
J: TRBJ2-2; size: many; D: TRBD2; V: TRBV29-1; DNA: TGCAGCGTTACCGGGGGGGGTAACACCGGGGAGCTGTTTTTT; CDR3: CSVTGGGNTGELFF
J: TRBJ2-1; size: many; D: TRBD2; V: TRBV11-2; DNA: TGTGCCAGCAGCCAAAGTGGGACTAGCGGGCACAATGAGCAGTTCTTC; CDR3: CASSQSGTSGHNEQFF
J: TRBJ1-5; size: .; D: .; V: TRBV18; DNA: TGTGCCAGCTCCCCCAGTGTGGGCAATCAGCCCCAGCATTTT; CDR3: CASSPSVGNQPQHF
J: TRBJ2-1; size: many; D: TRBD2; V: TRBV4-1; DNA: TGCGCCAGCAGCCAAGGTAGCGGGAGCGATCGTAACGATGAGCAGTTCTTC; CDR3: CASSQGSGSDRNDEQFF
J: TRBJ2-3; size: .; D: .; V: TRBV28; DNA: TGTGCCAGCAGTGGGGCGGGGGCTCCAGATACGCAGTATTTT; CDR3: CASSGAGAPDTQYF
J: TRBJ2-3; size: many; D: .; V: TRBV7-3; DNA: TGTGCCAGCAGCTTCGGCGGATACACAGATACGCAGTATTTT; CDR3: CASSFGGYTDTQYF
J: TRBJ1-1; size: .; D: .; V: TRBV20-1; DNA: TGCAGTGCTACATTTACCGGGATTGAAGCTTTCTTT; CDR3: CSATFTGIEAFF
J: TRBJ2-2; size: many; D: .; V: TRBV7-2; DNA: TGTGCCAGCAGCTTCGGGGGATTTCTGACCGGGGAGCTGTTTTTT; CDR3: CASSFGGFLTGELFF
J: TRBJ1-1; size: medium-sized; D: .; V: TRBV18; DNA: TGTGCCAGCTCACCGCCGGAATCGACTGAAGCTTTCTTT; CDR3: CASSPPESTEAFF
J: TRBJ1-1; size: many; D: .; V: TRBV28; DNA: TGTGCCAGCAGGCGGACCAGGGGCCTAGGCACTGAAGCTTTCTTT; CDR3: CASRRTRGLGTEAFF
J: TRBJ1-6; size: .; D: .; V: TRBV20-1; DNA: TGCAGTGCTAGAAGTGGGGGAAGCTCCTATAATTCACCCCTCCACTTT; CDR3: CSARSGGSSYNSPLHF
J: TRBJ1-5; size: .; D: .; V: TRBV7-8; DNA: TGTGCCAGCAGCTTAGAGTACGGTTATAGCAATCAGCCCCAGCATTTT; CDR3: CASSLEYGYSNQPQHF
J: TRBJ2-3; size: .; D: .; V: TRBV21-1; DNA: TGTGCCAGCAGCGAGGGACTAGGGGGCACAGATACGCAGTATTTT; CDR3: CASSEGLGGTDTQYF
J: TRBJ1-1; size: .; D: .; V: TRBV28; DNA: TGTGCCATCCTGGGACCGCGAAACACTGAAGCTTTCTTT; CDR3: CAILGPRNTEAFF
J: TRBJ2-1; size: few; D: TRBD2; V: TRBV5-1; DNA: TGCGCCAGCAGCGGTGGGACTAGCGGGGGTTTCAATGAGCAGTTCTTC; CDR3: CASSGGTSGGFNEQFF
J: TRBJ1-6; size: few; D: .; V: TRBV4-3; DNA: TGCGCCAGCGCTGCGGCGGGGAGGGGTTCACCCCTCCACTTT; CDR3: CASAAAGRGSPLHF
J: TRBJ1-1; size: few; D: TRBD1; V: TRBV12-3/TRBV12-4; DNA: TGTGCCACCTCACGGACAGGGATGGACACTGAAGCTTTCTTT; CDR3: CATSRTGMDTEAFF
J: TRBJ2-7; size: many; D: .; V: TRBV28; DNA: TGTGCCAGCAGTTTATACCAGGACTCCTACGAGCAGTACTTC; CDR3: CASSLYQDSYEQYF
J: TRBJ2-3; size: many; D: .; V: TRBV6-5; DNA: TGTGCCAGCAGTCCACGGGGGGCGAGCGGCACGCAGTATTTT; CDR3: CASSPRGASGTQYF
J: TRBJ2-7; size: .; D: .; V: TRBV18; DNA: TGTGCCAGCTCACCACCGGCCAGGAACTACGAGCAGTACTTC; CDR3: CASSPPARNYEQYF
J: TRBJ2-1; size: few; D: .; V: TRBV7-2; DNA: TGTGCCAGCAGCCTCGCCCCGGGGGCGGGTGAGCAGTTCTTC; CDR3: CASSLAPGAGEQFF
J: TRBJ2-7; size: many; D: TRBD2; V: TRBV28; DNA: TGTGCCAGCAGGGCCGTAGCGGGAGTCTACGAGCAGTACTTC; CDR3: CASRAVAGVYEQYF
J: TRBJ2-3; size: .; D: .; V: TRBV11-3; DNA: TGTGCCAGCAGCTTAGCCCTGGGGACGCAGTATTTT; CDR3: CASSLALGTQYF
J: TRBJ2-5; size: many; D: .; V: TRBV18; DNA: TGTGCCAGCTCACCGACAGATCAAGAGACCCAGTACTTC; CDR3: CASSPTDQETQYF
J: TRBJ2-2; size: many; D: .; V: TRBV6-5; DNA: TGTGCCAGCAGTAGAACCGGGACCTCCACCGGGGAGCTGTTTTTT; CDR3: CASSRTGTSTGELFF
J: TRBJ2-3; size: .; D: .; V: TRBV11-3; DNA: TGTGCCACCACATCGGGGGGCCGAAATACGCAGTATTTT; CDR3: CATTSGGRNTQYF
J: TRBJ2-5; size: few; D: TRBD1; V: TRBV10-3; DNA: TGTGCCATCAGTGGCTCGGGGACAGAACAAGAGACCCAGTACTTC; CDR3: CAISGSGTEQETQYF
J: TRBJ1-3; size: many; D: .; V: TRBV18; DNA: TGTGCCAGCTCACCACCGGCCAGGGTGGGAGGAAACACCATATATTTT; CDR3: CASSPPARVGGNTIYF
J: TRBJ1-1; size: few; D: TRBD1; V: TRBV6-5; DNA: TGTGCCAGCAGTCGGGACAGGGCGAACACTGAAGCTTTCTTT; CDR3: CASSRDRANTEAFF
J: TRBJ1-5; size: .; D: .; V: TRBV20-1; DNA: TGCAGTGCTGTGGGTCAGGCGGGCCAGCCCCAGCATTTT; CDR3: CSAVGQAGQPQHF
J: TRBJ2-1; size: .; D: TRBD2; V: TRBV10-3; DNA: TGTGCCATCACCGGACTAGCGGGAGGAAATGAGCAGTTCTTC; CDR3: CAITGLAGGNEQFF
J: TRBJ2-3; size: .; D: .; V: TRBV29-1; DNA: TGCAGCGTTGATACCGGGAGACCAGATACGCAGTATTTT; CDR3: CSVDTGRPDTQYF
J: TRBJ2-7; size: many; D: .; V: TRBV10-3; DNA: TGTGCCATCAGTCGGGATTCCTCCCGGGACGAGCAGTACTTC; CDR3: CAISRDSSRDEQYF
J: TRBJ2-1; size: .; D: TRBD1; V: TRBV18; DNA: TGTGCCAGCTCACCGGACAGGGGCGGCTACAATGAGCAGTTCTTC; CDR3: CASSPDRGGYNEQFF
J: TRBJ2-3; size: few; D: .; V: TRBV29-1; DNA: TGCAGCGTGGGGGGAGACACAGATACGCAGTATTTT; CDR3: CSVGGDTDTQYF
J: TRBJ2-1; size: many; D: .; V: TRBV10-2; DNA: TGCGCCAGCACCCCGACAGGAACATACAATGAGCAGTTCTTC; CDR3: CASTPTGTYNEQFF
J: TRBJ2-1; size: .; D: TRBD1; V: TRBV27; DNA: TGTGCCAGCACACCTGGACAGGGGGCCTACAATGAGCAGTTCTTC; CDR3: CASTPGQGAYNEQFF
J: TRBJ2-7; size: many; D: TRBD1; V: TRBV29-1; DNA: TGCAGCGTTGGTATCGGGACAGAGGTCTACGAGCAGTACTTC; CDR3: CSVGIGTEVYEQYF
J: TRBJ2-3; size: many; D: TRBD2; V: TRBV19; DNA: TGTGCCAGTAGTATCCGGACCGGCGGGAGGGCCGGAACAGATACGCAGTATTTT; CDR3: CASSIRTGGRAGTDTQYF